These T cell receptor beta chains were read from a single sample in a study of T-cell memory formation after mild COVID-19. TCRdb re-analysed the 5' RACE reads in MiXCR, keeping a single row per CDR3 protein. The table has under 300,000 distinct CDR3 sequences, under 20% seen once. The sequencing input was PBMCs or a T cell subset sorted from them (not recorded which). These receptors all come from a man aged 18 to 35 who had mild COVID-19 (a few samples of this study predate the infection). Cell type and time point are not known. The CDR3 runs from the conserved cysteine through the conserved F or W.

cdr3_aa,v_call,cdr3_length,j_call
CATGTQRGTGELFF,TRBV28,14,TRBJ2-2
CASSQPGQGFHGYTF,TRBV4-1,15,TRBJ1-2
CASSPGQDQETQYF,TRBV5-1,14,TRBJ2-5
CSARDPKNETQYF,TRBV20-1,13,TRBJ2-5
CASGSETHTEAFF,TRBV11-2,13,TRBJ1-1
CASSITSGDGYTF,TRBV19,13,TRBJ1-2
CASSQLGSYGYTF,TRBV4-3,13,TRBJ1-2
CATSRDLDSGGNEQFF,TRBV15,16,TRBJ2-1
CASSFTGYQPQHF,TRBV27,13,TRBJ1-5
CASSFDLTTEAFF,TRBV5-1,13,TRBJ1-1
CSAGLAGDNEQFF,TRBV29-1,13,TRBJ2-1
CASSFPSVPYNEQFF,TRBV27,15,TRBJ2-1
CASSPIAYRGEAGELFF,TRBV28,17,TRBJ2-2
CASSRVFTGELFF,TRBV10-1,13,TRBJ2-2
CRAGTGGMGTEAFF,TRBV20-1,14,TRBJ1-1
CASSLSGTGELFF,TRBV7-3,13,TRBJ2-2
CASSYSKRGNSSPLHF,TRBV6-5,16,TRBJ1-6
CASSLTPSRLQGNTEAFF,TRBV5-1,18,TRBJ1-1
CASSQDLANSYNEQFF,TRBV4-2,16,TRBJ2-1
CASSLGEFDSPLHF,TRBV5-1,14,TRBJ1-6
CATSDWNQPQHF,TRBV24-1,12,TRBJ1-5
CASSPIGGAKNIQYF,TRBV5-6,15,TRBJ2-4
CAISTTSGGKDTQYF,TRBV10-3,15,TRBJ2-3
CASIGLSETQYF,TRBV12-3/TRBV12-4,12,TRBJ2-5
CASSGTGAVFYGYTF,TRBV19,15,TRBJ1-2